The 18 T cell receptor beta chains below were found in one sample sequenced in a study of T cells after yellow fever vaccination. TCRdb recomputed calls from the 5' RACE reads with MiXCR, one row per CDR3 protein. The table shows some 400,000 distinct CDR3 sequences, with approximately 6% occurring only once. This sample comprised PBMCs, obtained 5 days after the yellow fever booster vaccination. These receptors originate from a man aged 25 to 40 who received the YFV17D yellow fever vaccine.

This clonotype was detected a few times. The rearrangement links TRBV7-9 to TRBJ2-1; possibly TRBD2 for D (6 bases). The CDR3 has 16 residues. Germline-derived CDR1 and CDR2 are SEHNR and FQNEAQ (reference sequence). V was shortened by 5 bases and J by 4 bases, with 18 bases between the two germline ends. CDR3 sequence: CASSTSGTRPYNEQFF. The CDR3, as DNA: TGTGCCAGCAGCACGTCCGGGACTCGACCGTACAATGAGCAGTTCTTC.

This chain links TRBV6-1 with TRBJ2-3, with 9 bases identical to TRBD2. The ends lost 8 bases at V and 0 bases at J; junction bases unmatched: 9. The CDR3 totals 16 residues. The V gene's germline CDR1 is MNHNS and CDR2 SASEGT. CDR3 coding DNA: TGTGCCAGCGGGCGTCTTACTAGCGGGAGCACAGATACGCAGTATTTT. This translates into CASGRLTSGSTDTQYF.

There are many counts of this clonotype. The V call is TRBV12-3 or TRBV12-4, the J call TRBJ2-5, with D perhaps TRBD1 (6 bases). The CDR3 has 14 residues. V was cut by 4 bases and J by 5 bases, with 14 bases left in between. CDR3 bases: TGTGCCAGCAGTTCACCAACCCAGGGGGAGACCCAGTACTTC. Translating gives CASSSPTQGETQYF.

At least ten counts were recorded for this clonotype. This sequence joins TRBV27 and TRBJ1-1; a weak D match, TRBD1 (5 bases). V lost 2 bases and J lost 4, with 11 bases in between. Per germline, CDR1 MNHEY and CDR2 SMNVEV (reference sequence). The CDR3 consists of 14 residues. This CDR3 is CASSLVQAGTEAFF. The DNA for the CDR3 is TGTGCCAGCAGTTTAGTACAGGCGGGCACTGAAGCTTTCTTT.

The chain links TRBV4-3 to TRBJ2-7; 9 bases fit TRBD1. V dropped 1 base and J dropped 7; count of bases not matched to a gene: 11. CDR3 length: 16 residues. Germline V gene data show CDR1 as LGHNA and CDR2 as YSLEER. The CDR3 loop reads CASSQGPQGAAREQYF. CDR3 in DNA: TGCGCCAGCAGCCAAGGTCCACAGGGGGCGGCACGGGAGCAGTACTTC.

Only a few counts were recorded for this clonotype. The chain is built from TRBV29-1 and TRBJ2-5, with 7 bases lining up with TRBD1. V shed 7 bases, J shed 3 bases, and the junction held 8 bases outside the gene matches. Per the germline V gene, CDR1 is SQVTM and CDR2 is ANQGSEA. The CDR3 covers 13 residues. Here the CDR3 reads CSALTGWKETQYF. The CDR3 coding sequence is TGCAGCGCCCTGACAGGGTGGAAAGAGACCCAGTACTTC.

The table lists this clonotype with a few counts. The chain joins TRBV24-1 to TRBJ2-7; TRBD1 might be the D (5 bases). This CDR3 region has 16 residues. Germline CDR1 is KGHDR and CDR2 is SFDVKD. Trimming shortened V by 3 bases and J by 2 bases, and 16 bases separated the two germline ends. DNA for the CDR3: TGTGCCACCAGTGATACGGTCCAGGGTAAGCCCTACGAGCAGTACTTC. It codes for CATSDTVQGKPYEQYF.

This clonotype was recorded many times. V and J are TRBV7-3 and TRBJ1-1; possibly TRBD1 for D (6 bases). Between the trimmed V and J ends, which lost 3 bases and 8 bases, there was a span of 10 bases. Germline loops: CDR1 SGHTA, CDR2 FQGTGA. The CDR3 has 12 amino acids. CDR3 loop: CASSFTGIEAFF. CDR3 bases: TGTGCCAGCAGCTTTACAGGGATCGAAGCTTTCTTT.

This clonotype was counted only a few times. J is TRBJ2-7 and V is TRBV5-1; a weak D match, TRBD1 (6 bases). Deletions cut 0 bases from V and 5 bases from J, with 9 bases between. CDR3 length: 13 residues. In germline, CDR1 is SGHRS, CDR2 YFSETQ. The CDR3 is CASSLAGANEQYF. The CDR3 DNA is TGCGCCAGCAGCTTGGCAGGGGCGAACGAGCAGTACTTC.

The V call is TRBV20-1, the J call TRBJ2-3, with 7 bases identical to TRBD2. Per the germline V gene, CDR1 is DFQATT and CDR2 is SNEGSKA (reference sequence). V shed 2 bases and J 5 bases; nucleotides not matched to a gene: 7. The CDR3 spans 14 residues. The CDR3 here is CSARLAAVGDTQYF. For the CDR3, the DNA is TGCAGTGCTAGACTAGCGGCGGTGGGAGATACGCAGTATTTT.

This clonotype came up a few times. This chain connects TRBV7-9 to TRBJ1-2; D is possibly TRBD1 (6 bases). The CDR3 is 14 residues long. Trimming cost V 8 bases and J 0 bases, with 13 bases left between them. Looked up from germline, CDR1 is SEHNR and CDR2 is FQNEAQ (reference sequence). The chain's CDR3 is CASEGGTANYGYTF. In DNA form, the CDR3 reads TGTGCCAGCGAAGGGGGGACGGCTAACTATGGCTACACCTTC.

The sample holds many counts of this clonotype. The V gene is TRBV7-6, the J gene TRBJ2-3; D might be TRBD2 (5 bases). V lost 1 base and J lost 6, with 17 bases in between. The V gene's germline CDR1 is SGHVS and CDR2 FNYEAQ. CDR3 length: 16 residues. CDR3 bases: TGTGCCAGCAGCTTAGATGGACTTACCAGGATGGATACGCAGTATTTT. It specifies CASSLDGLTRMDTQYF.

Only a few counts were recorded for this clonotype. The rearrangement uses TRBV20-1 and TRBJ2-1, with 8 nucleotides matching TRBD2. Germline CDR1 reads DFQATT; CDR2 reads SNEGSKA (reference sequence). The CDR3 has 15 residues. J was trimmed by 13 bases and V by 5 bases; bases with no gene match: 19. CDR3 nucleotides: TGCAGTGCTCCGCTCTCGCGGGGGCGGGGGGTTGAACAGTTCTTC. It is translated as CSAPLSRGRGVEQFF.

This clonotype was observed a handful of times. The chain uses TRBV12-3 or TRBV12-4 and TRBJ2-2, with 8 bases lining up with TRBD2. V was pared by 8 bases and J by 3 bases, with 5 bases of the junction left unmatched. The CDR3 consists of 14 residues. CDR3 protein: CASARREDTGELFF. CDR3 nucleotide sequence: TGTGCCAGCGCCCGGCGGGAGGACACCGGGGAGCTGTTTTTT.

This clonotype was found many times. This chain connects TRBV3-1 to TRBJ2-5; tentatively, D is TRBD1 (7 bases). CDR3 length: 13 amino acids. The germline V and J ends were trimmed by 6 bases and 4 bases, with 12 bases remaining between them. Germline-derived CDR1 and CDR2 are LGHDT and YNNKEL (reference sequence). CDR3 in amino acids: CASRAGQRETQYF. The CDR3 region has the DNA TGTGCCAGCAGGGCGGGACAGCGAGAGACCCAGTACTTC.

This clonotype was counted a few times. The chain recombines TRBV20-1 with TRBJ2-1; the D is unclear. Trimming pared 3 bases from V and 6 bases from J, leaving 12 bases between. The CDR3 is made up of 13 amino acids. The germline gives CDR1 DFQATT, CDR2 SNEGSKA (reference sequence). Written as DNA, the CDR3 is TGCAGTGCTAGCGTAGTACCGGGCAATGAGCAGTTCTTC. Protein: CSASVVPGNEQFF.

The chain couples TRBV12-3 or TRBV12-4 to TRBJ2-3; 12 nucleotides align to TRBD2. Losses at the gene ends were 6 bases for V and 0 bases for J; bases not matched to a gene: 16. This CDR3 region has 20 residues. The CDR3 is CASRRGTSGHRIQSTDTQYF. As DNA, the CDR3 is TGTGCCAGCAGAAGAGGGACTAGCGGGCATCGAATCCAGAGCACAGATACGCAGTATTTT.

This clonotype was counted between two and nine times. This chain connects TRBV5-1 to TRBJ2-3; TRBD2 matches 8 bases. J was trimmed by 0 bases and V by 0 bases; bases with no gene match: 3. The CDR3 length is 16 residues. Germline loops: CDR1 SGHRS, CDR2 YFSETQ. The DNA of the CDR3 is TGCGCCAGCAGCTTGGCGGCTAGCGGGAGCACAGATACGCAGTATTTT. Translating gives CASSLAASGSTDTQYF. The whole variable domain, filled in from reference TRBV5-1 and TRBJ2-3, reads KAGVTQTPRYLIKTRGQQVTLSCSPISGHRSVSWYQQTPGQGLQFLFEYFSETQRNKGNFPGRFSGRQFSNSRSEMNVSTLELGDSALYLCASSLAASGSTDTQYFGPGTRLTVL.